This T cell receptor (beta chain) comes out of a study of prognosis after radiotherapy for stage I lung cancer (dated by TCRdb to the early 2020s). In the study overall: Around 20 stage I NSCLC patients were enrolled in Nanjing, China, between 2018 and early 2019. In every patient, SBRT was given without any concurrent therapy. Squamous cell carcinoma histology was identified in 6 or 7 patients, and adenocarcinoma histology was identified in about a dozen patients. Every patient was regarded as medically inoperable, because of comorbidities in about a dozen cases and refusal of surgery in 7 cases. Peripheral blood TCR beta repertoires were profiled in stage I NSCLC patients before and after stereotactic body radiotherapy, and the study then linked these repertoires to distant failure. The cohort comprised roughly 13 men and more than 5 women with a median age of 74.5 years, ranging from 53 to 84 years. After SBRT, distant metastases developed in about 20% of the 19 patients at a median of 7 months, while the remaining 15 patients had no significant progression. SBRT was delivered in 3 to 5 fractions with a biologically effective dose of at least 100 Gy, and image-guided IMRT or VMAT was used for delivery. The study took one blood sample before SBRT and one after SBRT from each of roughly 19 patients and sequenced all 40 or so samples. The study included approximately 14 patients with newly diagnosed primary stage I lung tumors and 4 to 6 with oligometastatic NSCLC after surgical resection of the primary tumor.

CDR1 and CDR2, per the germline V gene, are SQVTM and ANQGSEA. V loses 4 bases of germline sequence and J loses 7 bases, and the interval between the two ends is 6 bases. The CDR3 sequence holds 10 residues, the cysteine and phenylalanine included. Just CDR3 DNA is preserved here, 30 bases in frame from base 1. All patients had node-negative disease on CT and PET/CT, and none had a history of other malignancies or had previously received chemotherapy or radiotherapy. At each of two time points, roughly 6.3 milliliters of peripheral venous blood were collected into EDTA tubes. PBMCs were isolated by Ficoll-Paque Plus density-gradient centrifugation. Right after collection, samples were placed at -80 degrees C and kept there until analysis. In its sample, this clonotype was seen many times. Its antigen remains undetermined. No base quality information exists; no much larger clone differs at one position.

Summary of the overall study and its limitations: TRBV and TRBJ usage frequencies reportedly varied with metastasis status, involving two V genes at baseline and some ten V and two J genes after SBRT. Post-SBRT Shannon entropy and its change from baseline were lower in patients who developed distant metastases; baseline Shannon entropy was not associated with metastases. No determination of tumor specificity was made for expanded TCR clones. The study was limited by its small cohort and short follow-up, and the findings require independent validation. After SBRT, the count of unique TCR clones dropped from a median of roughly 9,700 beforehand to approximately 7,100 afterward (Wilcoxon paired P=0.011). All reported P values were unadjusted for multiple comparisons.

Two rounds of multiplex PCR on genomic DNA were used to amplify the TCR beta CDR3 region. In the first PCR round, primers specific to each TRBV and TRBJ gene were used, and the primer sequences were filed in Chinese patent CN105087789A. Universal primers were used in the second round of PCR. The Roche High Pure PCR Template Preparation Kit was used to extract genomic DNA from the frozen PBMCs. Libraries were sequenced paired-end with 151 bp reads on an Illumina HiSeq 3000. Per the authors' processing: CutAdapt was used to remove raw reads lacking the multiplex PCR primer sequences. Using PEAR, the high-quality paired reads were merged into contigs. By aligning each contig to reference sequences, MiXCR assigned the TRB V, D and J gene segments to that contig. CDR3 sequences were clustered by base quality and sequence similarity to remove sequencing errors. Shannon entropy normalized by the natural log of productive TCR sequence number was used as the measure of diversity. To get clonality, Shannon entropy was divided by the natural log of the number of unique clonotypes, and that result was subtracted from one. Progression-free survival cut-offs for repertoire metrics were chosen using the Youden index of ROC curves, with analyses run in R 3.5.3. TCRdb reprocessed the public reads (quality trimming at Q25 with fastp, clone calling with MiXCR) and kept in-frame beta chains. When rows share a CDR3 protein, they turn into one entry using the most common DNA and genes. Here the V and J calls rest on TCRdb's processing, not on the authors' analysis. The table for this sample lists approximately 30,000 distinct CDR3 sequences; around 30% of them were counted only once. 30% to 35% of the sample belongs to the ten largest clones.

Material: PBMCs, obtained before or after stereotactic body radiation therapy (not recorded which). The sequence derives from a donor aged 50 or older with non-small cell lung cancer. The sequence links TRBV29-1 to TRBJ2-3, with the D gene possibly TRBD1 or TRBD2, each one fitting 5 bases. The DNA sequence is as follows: TGCAGCGTTGGGGGGAATACGCAGTATTTT. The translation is CSVGGNTQYF.